This TCR beta chain was found in a study of neurological immune-mediated disorders. This clonotype was seen at least ten times. The V end was cut by 4 bases, the J end by 5 bases, with 12 bases between. This CDR3 region has 14 residues. Germline-derived CDR1 and CDR2 are MNHEY and SMNVEV (reference sequence). A single record per CDR3 protein comes from TCRdb applying MiXCR to the 5' RACE reads. The data show about 55,000 distinct CDR3 sequences, with less than 5% seen just once and 2.9% held by the top ten. The V gene is TRBV27, the J gene TRBJ1-5; D is unclear. Sequenced material: PBMCs. The sequence was collected from a man in his fifties or sixties with multiple sclerosis. CDR3 protein: CASSSDGSYQPQHF. The DNA of the CDR3 is TGTGCCAGCAGTTCGGACGGATCCTATCAGCCCCAGCATTTT.